This T cell receptor beta chain was documented in a study of cytomegalovirus exposure and HLA in healthy donors. This CDR3 comprises 15 residues. V dropped 6 bases and J dropped 0; count of bases not matched to a gene: 5. Germline V gene data show CDR1 as LNHDA and CDR2 as SQIVND (reference sequence). Whole-study results and caveats: Within an earlier analysis, most TCR beta V segments proved productive either about 90% or about 30% of the time.

With respect to this clone: Antigen specificity is unknown.

PCR was performed using 60 Vbeta and 13 Jbeta primers. Libraries were prepared by immunoSEQ multiplex PCR; TCRdb keeps only in-frame clonotypes and omits some of them. Found here are fewer than 65,000 clones, roughly two thirds of them singletons; the top ten hold approximately 5.4%. The J gene is TRBJ2-3, the V gene TRBV19; 8 bases map to TRBD2. The specimen was PBMCs. The receptor was derived from a man in his fifties or sixties in good health and CMV-seronegative. The CDR3 region is CASSVLAGSTDTQYF. CDR3 bases: TGTGCCAGTAGCGTCTTAGCGGGGAGCACAGATACGCAGTATTTT.